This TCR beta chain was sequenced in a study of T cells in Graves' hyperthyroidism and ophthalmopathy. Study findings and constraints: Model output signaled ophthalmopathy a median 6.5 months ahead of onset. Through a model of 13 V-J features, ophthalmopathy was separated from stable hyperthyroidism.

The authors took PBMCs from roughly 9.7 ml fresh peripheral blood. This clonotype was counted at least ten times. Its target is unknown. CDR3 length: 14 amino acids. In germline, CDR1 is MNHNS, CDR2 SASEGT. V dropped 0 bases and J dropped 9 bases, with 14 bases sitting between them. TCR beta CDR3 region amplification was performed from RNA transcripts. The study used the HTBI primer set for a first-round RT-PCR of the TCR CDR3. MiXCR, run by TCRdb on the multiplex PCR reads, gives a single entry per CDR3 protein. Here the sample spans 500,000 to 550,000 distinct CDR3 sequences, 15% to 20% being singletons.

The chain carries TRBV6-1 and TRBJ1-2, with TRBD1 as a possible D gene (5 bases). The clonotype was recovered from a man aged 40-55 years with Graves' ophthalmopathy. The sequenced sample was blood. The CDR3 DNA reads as TGTGCCAGCAGTGAAGCCGGGGGATCTATGAGCTACACCTTC. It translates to CASSEAGGSMSYTF.